These 16 T cell receptor beta chains originate from one sample sequenced in a study of cytomegalovirus exposure and HLA in healthy donors. Assay used: immunoSEQ multiplex PCR; TCRdb lists only in-frame clones, some missing. The sample lists more than 95,000 clones; approximately 89% were seen once. The sample taken for sequencing was PBMCs. Source of these receptors: a man aged 18 to 35 in good health and CMV-seronegative.

The V gene is TRBV4-1, the J gene TRBJ1-5; D is ambiguous. V was pared by 0 bases and J by 6 bases, with 6 bases between. This CDR3 contains 13 residues. From germline, CDR1 is MGHRA and CDR2 YSYEKL. CDR3 sequence: CASSQDTSQPQHF. Here the CDR3 DNA reads TGCGCCAGCAGCCAAGATACAAGTCAGCCCCAGCATTTT.

As DNA, the CDR3 is TGTGCCAGCAGTTGGAGTGAGAGTCAAGCTTTCTTT. Its translation: CASSWSESQAFF. V and J are TRBV11-2 and TRBJ1-1; no firm D call. V lost 6 bases and J 9 bases, leaving 14 bases between the germline ends. The germline V gene encodes CDR1 SGHAT and CDR2 FQNNGV. The CDR3 is 12 amino acids.

The V call is TRBV6-5, the J call TRBJ2-7; 9 nucleotides match TRBD2. This CDR3 comprises 14 residues. CDR1 and CDR2 from the germline V gene are MNHEY and SVGAGI. V trimming: 5 bases; J trimming: 5 bases; junction bases outside the gene matches: 7. The CDR3 DNA sequence: TGTGCCAGCAGTAGGAGCGGGGGGAGAAACGAGCAGTACTTC. Amino acid sequence: CASSRSGGRNEQYF.

This chain connects TRBV7-9 to TRBJ2-7; 14 nucleotides line up with TRBD2. Germline CDR1 is SEHNR and CDR2 is FQNEAQ (reference sequence). The CDR3 consists of 18 residues. V gave up 3 bases and J gave up 5 bases; unmatched junction bases: 12. The CDR3 DNA reads as TGTGCCAGCAGCTTCCGTGGGGGGGGACTAGCGGGAGAAAACGAGCAGTACTTC. It is translated as CASSFRGGGLAGENEQYF.

This sequence joins TRBV18 and TRBJ2-7, with D perhaps TRBD2 (5 bases). Germline lookup yields CDR1 KGHSH and CDR2 LQKENI. Trimming pared 3 bases from V and 2 bases from J, leaving 20 bases between. The CDR3 length is 17 residues. CDR3 in amino acids: CASSPTFWASIPYEQYF. CDR3 in DNA: TGTGCCAGCTCACCTACGTTCTGGGCTAGCATTCCCTACGAGCAGTACTTC.

This chain links TRBV28 with TRBJ1-5, with 7 bases identical to TRBD1. Germline-derived CDR1 and CDR2 are MDHEN and SYDVKM. With V trimmed by 3 bases and J by 0 bases, 5 bases remained unmatched. The CDR3 consists of 16 residues. The CDR3 region is CASSFDRDSSNQPQHF. The DNA for the CDR3 is TGTGCCAGCAGTTTCGACAGGGATTCTAGCAATCAGCCCCAGCATTTT.

The DNA of the CDR3 is TGTGCCAGCAGCTTAGTATCTGTCGGGGAGCTGTTTTTT. It encodes CASSLVSVGELFF. The genes are TRBV11-3 and TRBJ2-2, with D unclear. The CDR3 loop spans 13 amino acids. Germline-derived CDR1 and CDR2 are SGHNT and YENEEA. The V end lost 1 base, the J end lost 7 bases, and 7 bases lay between the germline ends.

CDR3 protein: CASSSLGGGAETQYF. CDR3 coding DNA: TGTGCCAGCAGTTCCCTGGGCGGGGGGGCGGAGACCCAGTACTTC. The V and J genes are TRBV2 and TRBJ2-5; 9 nucleotides line up with TRBD2. In germline, CDR1 is SNHLY, CDR2 FYNNEI. Trimming at V came to 5 bases and at J to 5 bases, leaving 9 bases not matched to a gene. This CDR3 region has 15 residues.

V usage is TRBV15 and J usage is TRBJ2-1, with no clear D. This CDR3 region has 12 residues. V shed 5 bases and J shed 7 bases, with 9 bases lying between them. Germline loops: CDR1 LNHNV, CDR2 YYDKDF (reference sequence). Here the CDR3 DNA reads TGTGCCACCAGCGCTCCGAGAAATGAGCAGTTCTTC. This encodes CATSAPRNEQFF.

This clone appeared once. The V gene is TRBV28, the J gene TRBJ1-4; D is undetermined. This CDR3 spans 14 amino acids. Germline V gene data show CDR1 as MDHEN and CDR2 as SYDVKM. Deletions cut 4 bases from V and 7 bases from J, with 13 bases between. CDR3 bases: TGTGCCAGCAGTTACGGTAAACTGGTTGAAAAACTGTTTTTT. Translating gives CASSYGKLVEKLFF.

The CDR3 reads CASSGQGAGRANEKLFF. DNA of the CDR3: TGCGCCAGCAGCGGACAGGGGGCAGGTAGAGCTAATGAAAAACTGTTTTTT. V is TRBV4-1 and J is TRBJ1-4; 11 bases align to TRBD1. The germline gives CDR1 MGHRA, CDR2 YSYEKL. The CDR3 spans 17 residues. Trimming removed 5 bases from V and 3 bases from J; junction bases left unmatched: 8.

This clone was recorded only once. The chain has TRBV30 and TRBJ2-1, with D possibly matching TRBD1 (6 bases). Germline V lookup: CDR1 GTSNPN, CDR2 SVGIG (reference sequence). The CDR3 length is 13 residues. V was trimmed by 4 bases and J by 2 bases, leaving 9 bases between them. CDR3 residues: CAWKGVPYNEQFF. In nucleotides, the CDR3 is TGTGCCTGGAAGGGGGTTCCCTACAATGAGCAGTTCTTC.

This chain uses TRBV5-1 with TRBJ2-1; tentative D call: TRBD2 (6 bases). Germline V gives CDR1 SGHRS, CDR2 YFSETQ. The V end was cut by 4 bases, the J end by 4 bases, with 12 bases between. The CDR3 has 14 residues. CDR3 amino acids: CASSGSGPYNEQFF. The CDR3 nucleotides are TGCGCCAGCAGCGGAAGCGGGCCTTACAATGAGCAGTTCTTC. Combining the CDR3 with reference TRBV5-1 and TRBJ2-1 gives the whole variable domain KAGVTQTPRYLIKTRGQQVTLSCSPISGHRSVSWYQQTPGQGLQFLFEYFSETQRNKGNFPGRFSGRQFSNSRSEMNVSTLELGDSALYLCASSGSGPYNEQFFGPGTRLTVL.

The chain employs TRBV2 and TRBJ2-7; TRBD1 agrees at 10 bases. The CDR3 sequence is 15 residues long. Unmatched junction bases numbered 8, after V lost 6 bases and J lost 3 bases. CDR1 is SNHLY, CDR2 FYNNEI, per germline. The CDR3 region is CASRAVGTGDYEQYF. For the CDR3, the DNA is TGTGCCAGCAGGGCCGTCGGGACAGGGGACTACGAGCAGTACTTC.

The chain couples TRBV5-1 to TRBJ1-1; 10 bases are shared with TRBD1. The CDR3 length is 15 residues. V shed 3 bases and J 8 bases; nucleotides not matched to a gene: 10. Germline loops: CDR1 SGHRS, CDR2 YFSETQ. CDR3 sequence reads: CASSSTGQGSSEAFF. The CDR3 DNA reads TGCGCCAGCAGCTCGACGGGACAGGGGTCGTCGGAAGCTTTCTTT.

This sequence joins TRBV11-2 and TRBJ2-3, with TRBD1 as a possible D gene (6 bases). Germline CDR1 and CDR2: SGHAT and FQNNGV. This CDR3 comprises 17 residues. V dropped 4 bases and J dropped 3 bases, with 20 bases sitting between them. In nucleotides, the CDR3 is TGTGCCAGCAGCTGGGCCACCGCAGGGGATCTAACAGATACGCAGTATTTT. Encoded protein: CASSWATAGDLTDTQYF.